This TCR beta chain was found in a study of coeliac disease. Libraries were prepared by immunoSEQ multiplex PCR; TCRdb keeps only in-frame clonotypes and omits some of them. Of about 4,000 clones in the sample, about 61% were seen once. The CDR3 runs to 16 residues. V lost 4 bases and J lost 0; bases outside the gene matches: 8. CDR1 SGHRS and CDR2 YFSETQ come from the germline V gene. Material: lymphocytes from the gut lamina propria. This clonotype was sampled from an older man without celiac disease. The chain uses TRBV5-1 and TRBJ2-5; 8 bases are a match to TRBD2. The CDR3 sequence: CASSLSRGGDQETQYF. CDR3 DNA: TGCGCCAGCAGCCTGTCTCGGGGGGGCGACCAAGAGACCCAGTACTTC.